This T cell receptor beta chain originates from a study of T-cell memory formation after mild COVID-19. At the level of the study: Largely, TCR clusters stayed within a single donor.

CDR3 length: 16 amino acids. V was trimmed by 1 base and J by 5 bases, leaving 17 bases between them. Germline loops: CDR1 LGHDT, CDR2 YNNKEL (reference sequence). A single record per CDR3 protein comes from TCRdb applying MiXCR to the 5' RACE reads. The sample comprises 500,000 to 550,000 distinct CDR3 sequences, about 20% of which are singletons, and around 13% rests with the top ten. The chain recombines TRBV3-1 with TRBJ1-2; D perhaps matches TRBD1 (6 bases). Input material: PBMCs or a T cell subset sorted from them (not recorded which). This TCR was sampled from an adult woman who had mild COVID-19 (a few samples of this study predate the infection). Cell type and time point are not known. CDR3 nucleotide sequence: TGTGCCAGCAGCCAAGGCTTACAGGGTCTAGGATATGGCTACACCTTC. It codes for CASSQGLQGLGYGYTF.